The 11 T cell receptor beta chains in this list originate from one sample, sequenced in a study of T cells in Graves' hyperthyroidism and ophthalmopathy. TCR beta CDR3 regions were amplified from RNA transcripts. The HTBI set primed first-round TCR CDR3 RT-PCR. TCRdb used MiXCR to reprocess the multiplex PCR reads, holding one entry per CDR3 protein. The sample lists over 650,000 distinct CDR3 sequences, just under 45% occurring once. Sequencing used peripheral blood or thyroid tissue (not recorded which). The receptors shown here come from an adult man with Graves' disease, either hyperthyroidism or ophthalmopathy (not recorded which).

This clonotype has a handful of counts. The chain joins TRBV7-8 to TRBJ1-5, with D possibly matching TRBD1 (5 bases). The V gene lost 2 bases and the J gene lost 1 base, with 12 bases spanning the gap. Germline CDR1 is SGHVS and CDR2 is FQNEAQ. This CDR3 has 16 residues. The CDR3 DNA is TGTGCCAGCAGCTTAATGGGGGGGAGCAGCAATCAGCCCCAGCATTTT. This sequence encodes CASSLMGGSSNQPQHF.

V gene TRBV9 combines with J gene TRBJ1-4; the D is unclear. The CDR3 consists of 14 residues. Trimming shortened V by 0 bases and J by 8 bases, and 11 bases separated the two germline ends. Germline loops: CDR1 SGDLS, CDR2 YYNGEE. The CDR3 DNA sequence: TGTGCCAGCAGCGTAGGGGCCACGGGGGAAAAACTGTTTTTT. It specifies CASSVGATGEKLFF. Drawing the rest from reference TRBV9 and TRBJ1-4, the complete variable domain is DSGVTQTPKHLITATGQRVTLRCSPRSGDLSVYWYQQSLDQGLQFLIQYYNGEERAKGNILERFSAQQFPDLHSELNLSSLELGDSALYFCASSVGATGEKLFFGSGTQLSVL.

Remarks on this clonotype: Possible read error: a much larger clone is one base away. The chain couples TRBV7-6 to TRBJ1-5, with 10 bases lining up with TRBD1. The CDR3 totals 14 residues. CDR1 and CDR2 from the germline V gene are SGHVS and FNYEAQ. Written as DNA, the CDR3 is TGTGCCGGCAGCCAGGGACAGGGGCATCAGCCCCAGCATTTT. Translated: CAGSQGQGHQPQHF.

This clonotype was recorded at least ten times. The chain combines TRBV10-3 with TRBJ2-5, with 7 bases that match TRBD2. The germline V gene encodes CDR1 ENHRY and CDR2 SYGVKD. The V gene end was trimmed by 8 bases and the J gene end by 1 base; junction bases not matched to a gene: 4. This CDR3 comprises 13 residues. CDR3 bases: TGTGCCATCGGGGAGGGGCTCCAAGAGACCCAGTACTTC. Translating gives CAIGEGLQETQYF.

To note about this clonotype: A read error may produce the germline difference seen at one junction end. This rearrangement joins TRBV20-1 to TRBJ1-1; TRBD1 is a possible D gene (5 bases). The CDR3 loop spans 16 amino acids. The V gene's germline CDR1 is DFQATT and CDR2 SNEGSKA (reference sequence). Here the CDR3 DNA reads TGCAGTGCTAAGAGGGGCGGAAGGGCCGCTTTAACTGAAGCTGTCTTT. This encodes CSAKRGGRAALTEAVF.

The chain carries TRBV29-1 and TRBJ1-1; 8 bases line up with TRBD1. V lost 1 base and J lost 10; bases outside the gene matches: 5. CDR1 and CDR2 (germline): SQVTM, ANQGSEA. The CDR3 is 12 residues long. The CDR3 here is CSVEVQGTGAFF. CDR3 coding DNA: TGCAGCGTTGAAGTACAGGGGACAGGAGCTTTCTTT.

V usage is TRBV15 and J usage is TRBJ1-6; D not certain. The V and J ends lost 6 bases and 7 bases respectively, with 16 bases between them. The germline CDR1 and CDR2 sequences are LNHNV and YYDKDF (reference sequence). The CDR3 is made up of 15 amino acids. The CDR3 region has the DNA TGTGCCACCAGTCCCGGCGGCAGGCCGAATTCACCCCTCCACTTT. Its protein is CATSPGGRPNSPLHF.

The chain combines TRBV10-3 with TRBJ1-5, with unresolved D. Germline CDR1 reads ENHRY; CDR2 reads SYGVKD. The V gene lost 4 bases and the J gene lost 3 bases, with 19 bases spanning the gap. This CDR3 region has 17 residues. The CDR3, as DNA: TGTGCCATCAGTGCTACTCTTGGTATGGGCTCCAATCAGCCCCAGCATTTT. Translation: CAISATLGMGSNQPQHF.

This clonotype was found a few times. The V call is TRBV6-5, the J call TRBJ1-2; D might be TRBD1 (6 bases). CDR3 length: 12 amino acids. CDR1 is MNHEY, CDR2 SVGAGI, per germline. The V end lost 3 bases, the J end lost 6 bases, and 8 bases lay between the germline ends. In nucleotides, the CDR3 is TGTGCCAGCAGTTATTCAGGGGATGGCTACACCTTC. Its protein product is CASSYSGDGYTF.

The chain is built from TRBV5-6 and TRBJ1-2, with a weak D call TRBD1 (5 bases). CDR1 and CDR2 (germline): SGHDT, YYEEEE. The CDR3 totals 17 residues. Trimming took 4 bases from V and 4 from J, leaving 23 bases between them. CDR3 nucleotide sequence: TGTGCCAGCAGCCACTCCGGGTTAAGGGAAAGGGGCTATGGCTACACCTTC. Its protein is CASSHSGLRERGYGYTF.

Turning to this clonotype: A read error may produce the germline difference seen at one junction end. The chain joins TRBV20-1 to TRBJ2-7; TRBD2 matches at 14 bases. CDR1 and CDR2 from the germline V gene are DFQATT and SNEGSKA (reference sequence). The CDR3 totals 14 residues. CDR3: CSAAGLAGVYGQYF. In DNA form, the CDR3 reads TGCAGTGCTGCGGGACTAGCGGGAGTCTACGGGCAGTACTTC.